The TCR beta chain under discussion was sequenced for a study of T cell changes during pregnancy in multiple sclerosis. V gave up 0 bases and J gave up 3 bases, with 11 bases separating them. Germline V gene sequence: CDR1 LGHNA, CDR2 YNFKEQ. The CDR3 runs to 15 residues. Sequencing used immunoSEQ multiplex PCR; TCRdb keeps in-frame clones, though not all of them. Of approximately 40,000 clones in the sample, 92% were seen once. The chain has TRBV4-2 and TRBJ1-1; D unclear. The clonotype originates from a female donor in good health, enrolled as a control in a pregnancy study. This material consisted of CD4+ T cells from peripheral blood mononuclear cells, taken after pregnancy. The CDR3 spells CASSQDLGRDTEAFF. CDR3 coding DNA: TGTGCCAGCAGCCAAGATTTGGGCAGAGACACTGAAGCTTTCTTT.